This TCR beta chain was documented in a study of cytotoxic CD8 clonotypes in ibrutinib-treated CLL. Study findings and constraints: Clonality increased with ibrutinib response but returned toward baseline at progression. Shared public clonotypes were rare, and on treatment they either got smaller or stayed the same.

Depth targeted 1 in 200,000 to 1 in 1 million T cells, averaging approximately 9.3x coverage per clonotype. This table comes from immunoSEQ multiplex PCR, and its TCRdb copy is limited to in-frame clones, with some not included. The sample holds about 140,000 clones, approximately 80% seen once. Germline CDR1 and CDR2: KGHSH and LQKENI. V lost 3 bases and J 0 bases, leaving 15 bases between the germline ends. The CDR3 sequence is 16 residues long. As to this clone: Its antigen is not identified.

The receptor's source is a human donor with chronic lymphocytic leukemia. The specimen was PBMCs, collected after 12 months of ibrutinib treatment. The chain uses TRBV18 and TRBJ2-7; no definite D call. This CDR3 is CASSPVAKASSYEQYF. In nucleotides, the CDR3 is TGTGCCAGCTCACCGGTCGCCAAGGCGAGCTCCTACGAGCAGTACTTC.